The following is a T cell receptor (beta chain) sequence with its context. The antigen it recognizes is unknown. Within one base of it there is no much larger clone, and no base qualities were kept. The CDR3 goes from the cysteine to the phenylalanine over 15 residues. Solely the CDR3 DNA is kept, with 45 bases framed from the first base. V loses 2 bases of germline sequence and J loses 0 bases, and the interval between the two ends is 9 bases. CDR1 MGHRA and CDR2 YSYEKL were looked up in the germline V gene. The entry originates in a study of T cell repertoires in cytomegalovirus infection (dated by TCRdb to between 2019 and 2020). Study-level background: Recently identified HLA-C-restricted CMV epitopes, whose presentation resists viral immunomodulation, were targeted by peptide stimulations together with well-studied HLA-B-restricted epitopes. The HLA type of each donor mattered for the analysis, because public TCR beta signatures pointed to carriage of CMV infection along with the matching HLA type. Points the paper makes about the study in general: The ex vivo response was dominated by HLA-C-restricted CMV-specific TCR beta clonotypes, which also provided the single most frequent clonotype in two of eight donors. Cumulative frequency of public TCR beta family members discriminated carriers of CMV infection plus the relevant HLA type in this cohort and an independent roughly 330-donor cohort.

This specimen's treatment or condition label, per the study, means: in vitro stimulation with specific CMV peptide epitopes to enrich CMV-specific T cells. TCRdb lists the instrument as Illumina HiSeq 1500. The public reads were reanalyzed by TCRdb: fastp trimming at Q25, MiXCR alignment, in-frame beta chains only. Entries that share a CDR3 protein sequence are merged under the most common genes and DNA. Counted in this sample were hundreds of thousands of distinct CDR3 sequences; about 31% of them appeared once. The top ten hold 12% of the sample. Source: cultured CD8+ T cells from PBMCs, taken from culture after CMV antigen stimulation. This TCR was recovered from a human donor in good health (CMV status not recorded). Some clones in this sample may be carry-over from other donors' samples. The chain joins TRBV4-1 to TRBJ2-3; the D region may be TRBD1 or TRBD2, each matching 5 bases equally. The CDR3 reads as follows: CASSQRGRSTDTQYF. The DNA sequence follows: TGCGCCAGCAGCCAACGGGGCCGGAGCACAGATACGCAGTATTTT.